The 15 T cell receptor beta chains reported below all come from one sample, sequenced in a study of shared clonotypes between healthy human individuals (dated by TCRdb to the early 2020s). The method was the immunoSEQ multiplex PCR assay. TCRdb holds this immuneACCESS table with in-frame rearrangements only. Some clones are missing; in checked studies, unresolved V genes explain under half, and the rest has no known cause. The sample table lists roughly 2.5 million clones, around 94% of them with a count of one. The leading ten clones occupy roughly 0.15% of the sample. Input material: naive CD4+ T cells sorted from blood. This specimen's cell subset or site label, interpreted: CD45RA+ positively selected. These receptors were taken from a young man in good health.

The V call is TRBV2, the J call TRBJ2-1; weak D call: TRBD1 (6 bases). Germline values: CDR1 SNHLY, CDR2 FYNNEI. The CDR3 is 15 residues long. Trimming took 2 bases from V and 1 from J, leaving 9 bases between them. Here the CDR3 DNA reads TGTGCCAGCAGTGAAAGACAGGTTTCCTACAATGAGCAGTTCTTC. Amino acid sequence: CASSERQVSYNEQFF.

This clone was counted once. The same CDR3 can be traced to other DNA sequences in this sample. This chain joins TRBV5-5 and TRBJ2-5; 11 bases fit TRBD2. CDR3 length equals 16 residues. CDR1 and CDR2 (germline): SGHKS, YYEKEE (reference sequence). With V trimmed by 0 bases and J by 2 bases, 3 bases remained unmatched. CDR3 sequence: CASSLALAGGQETQYF. CDR3 nucleotide sequence: TGTGCCAGCAGCTTGGCTTTAGCGGGAGGGCAAGAGACCCAGTACTTC.

The V gene is TRBV18, the J gene TRBJ2-1; 7 bases agree with TRBD2. V lost 6 bases and J lost 7; bases outside the gene matches: 9. From germline, CDR1 is KGHSH and CDR2 LQKENI. The CDR3 has 14 residues. The CDR3 bases are TGTGCCAGCTCCCCTGTCGGTAGCGGGAATGAGCAGTTCTTC. Translation: CASSPVGSGNEQFF.

Comments on this clone: This same CDR3 is encoded by further DNA sequences in the sample. The V call is TRBV5-1, the J call TRBJ1-1, with TRBD1 matching 8 bases. V lost 2 bases and J lost 8; bases outside the gene matches: 2. Germline V gene sequence: CDR1 SGHRS, CDR2 YFSETQ. This CDR3 has 12 amino acids. As DNA, the CDR3 is TGCGCCAGCAGCTTCGGACAGGGCGAAGCTTTCTTT. As protein: CASSFGQGEAFF.

This rearrangement joins TRBV2 to TRBJ1-6; 12 nucleotides match TRBD1. The J segment lost 12 bases and the V segment lost 7 bases, leaving 4 bases of the junction unmatched. The CDR3 spans 13 residues. The germline V gene encodes CDR1 SNHLY and CDR2 FYNNEI. This chain's CDR3 is CASTGTGGGPLHF. CDR3 coding DNA: TGTGCCAGCACTGGGACAGGGGGCGGACCCCTCCACTTT.

The chain recombines TRBV4-3 with TRBJ1-1; TRBD1 agrees at 7 bases. The V and J ends lost 8 bases and 6 bases, in that order; junction bases with no gene match: 3. CDR1 LGHNA and CDR2 YSLEER come from the germline V gene. The CDR3 sequence is 11 residues long. CDR3 in amino acids: CASGDRAEAFF. The CDR3, as DNA: TGCGCCAGCGGAGACAGGGCTGAAGCTTTCTTT.

The chain combines TRBV30 with TRBJ1-4; 7 bases agree with TRBD1. Germline lookup yields CDR1 GTSNPN and CDR2 SVGIG (reference sequence). Trimming cost V 2 bases and J 4 bases; bases outside gene matches: 4. This CDR3 region has 14 residues. The CDR3 loop reads CAWSWDRGNEKLFF. CDR3 in DNA: TGTGCCTGGAGTTGGGACAGAGGTAATGAAAAACTGTTTTTT.

The gene calls are TRBV14 and TRBJ2-7; 7 bases are a match to TRBD2. J gave up 0 bases and V 4 bases, and 6 bases lay outside the gene matches. The CDR3 runs to 15 residues. CDR1 SGHDN and CDR2 FVKESK come from the germline V gene. The CDR3 DNA is TGTGCCAGCAGCCGCAACGGACTAGGCTCCTACGAGCAGTACTTC. As protein: CASSRNGLGSYEQYF.

This clone occurred once. The CDR3 loop reads CASSFSDRNSGNTIYF. CDR3 nucleotides: TGTGCCAGCAGTTTTTCGGACCGAAACTCTGGAAACACCATATATTTT. The chain uses TRBV28 and TRBJ1-3, with D unclear. V was clipped by 3 bases and J by 0 bases, with 12 bases between them. CDR3 size: 16 residues. In germline, CDR1 is MDHEN, CDR2 SYDVKM.

The CDR3 DNA sequence: TGTGCCAGCAGCTTCCGTGCGCTGAACACCGGGGAGCTGTTTTTT. Encoded protein: CASSFRALNTGELFF. This chain joins TRBV9 and TRBJ2-2; D gene uncertain. CDR1 is SGDLS, CDR2 YYNGEE, per germline. The CDR3 extends over 15 amino acids. V lost 4 bases and J 1 base, leaving 11 bases between the germline ends.

This sequence joins TRBV6-5 and TRBJ1-4; no clear D gene. Germline loops: CDR1 MNHEY, CDR2 SVGAGI. The CDR3 is 12 residues long. V was trimmed by 2 bases and J by 12 bases, leaving 10 bases between them. The DNA for the CDR3 is TGTGCCAGCAGTTACAAGGGCTACGAACTGTTTTTT. This gives the protein CASSYKGYELFF.

This clone showed up just once. This chain connects TRBV7-2 to TRBJ2-3; 9 bases are shared with TRBD1. V was pared by 4 bases and J by 3 bases, with 5 bases of the junction left unmatched. This CDR3 spans 15 amino acids. From germline, CDR1 is SGHTA and CDR2 FQGNSA. The CDR3 sequence is CASSSGQGGTDTQYF. Here the CDR3 DNA reads TGTGCCAGCAGCTCGGGACAGGGTGGGACAGATACGCAGTATTTT.

The chain uses TRBV4-3 and TRBJ2-5; D unclear. The J call may not be correct, given that the DNA end is closer to TRBJ2-7. This CDR3 region has 15 residues. The germline V gene has CDR1 LGHNA and CDR2 YSLEER. For the CDR3, the DNA is TGCGCCAGCAGCCAAGATCCCGGACCCCACTACGAGCAGTACTTC. Amino acid sequence: CASSQDPGPHYEQYF.

This sequence joins TRBV7-8 and TRBJ1-6, with D unclear. The CDR3 runs 12 residues. V dropped 3 bases and J dropped 7 bases, with 4 bases sitting between them. CDR1 is SGHVS, CDR2 FQNEAQ, per germline. As DNA, the CDR3 is TGTGCCAGCAGCTTCCAAAATTCACCCCTCCACTTT. Translation gives CASSFQNSPLHF.

The J gene is TRBJ2-1, the V gene TRBV27; a weak D match, TRBD1 (5 bases). Trimming took 2 bases from V and 3 from J, leaving 20 bases between them. The CDR3 runs 18 residues. Germline CDR1 MNHEY, CDR2 SMNVEV (reference sequence). CDR3 region: CASSLRRPGPFFYNEQFF. The CDR3 nucleotides read TGTGCCAGCAGTTTACGCCGGCCAGGGCCATTCTTCTACAATGAGCAGTTCTTC.